Listed here are 25 T cell receptor beta chains from one sample, sequenced in a study of T cell repertoires in cytomegalovirus infection. TCRdb independently ran MiXCR on the reads; one entry per CDR3 protein. The sample yields 230,000 or so distinct CDR3 sequences, around 40% seen once. These receptors have no known antigen. Sequenced here: CD8+ T cells from cultured PBMCs, sampled from culture after CMV antigen stimulation. The receptors were gathered from a human donor in good health (CMV status not recorded). Some clones in this sample may be carry-over from other donors' samples.

The V gene is TRBV4-2, the J gene TRBJ2-7, with a possible D match to TRBD2 (7 bases). The V gene lost 0 bases and the J gene lost 2 bases, with 17 bases spanning the gap. CDR3 length: 17 amino acids. Per the germline V gene, CDR1 is LGHNA and CDR2 is YNFKEQ. For the CDR3, the DNA is TGTGCCAGCAGCCAAGATCGGGGGCGGGCGGGGGCCTACGAGCAGTACTTC. Translation gives CASSQDRGRAGAYEQYF.

This chain links TRBV5-1 with TRBJ2-3; TRBD1 agrees at 10 bases. The CDR3 runs to 16 residues. With V trimmed by 1 base and J by 4 bases, 6 bases remained unmatched. The germline V gene encodes CDR1 SGHRS and CDR2 YFSETQ. DNA of the CDR3: TGCGCCAGCAGCTTGCCATCCGGGACAGGGGCAGATACGCAGTATTTT. Translation: CASSLPSGTGADTQYF.

The V and J genes are TRBV6-5 and TRBJ1-1; no firm D call. From germline, CDR1 is MNHEY and CDR2 SVGAGI. The CDR3 length is 14 residues. V dropped 2 bases and J dropped 0 bases, with 7 bases sitting between them. As DNA, the CDR3 is TGTGCCAGCAGTTACGAGGGCCTGAACACTGAAGCTTTCTTT. This codes for CASSYEGLNTEAFF.

This clonotype showed up just once. A read error may account for a junction end that differs from germline. The rearrangement links TRBV12-3 or TRBV12-4 to TRBJ1-2, with D perhaps TRBD1 (6 bases). The CDR3 extends over 14 amino acids. As DNA, the CDR3 is TGTGCAAGCAGACGCTCAGGGGTAGGGCTGGGCTACACCTTC. Translating gives CASRRSGVGLGYTF.

The V and J genes are TRBV7-3 and TRBJ2-3, with 12 positions matching TRBD2. V lost 5 bases, J lost 2 bases, and 5 bases stayed unmatched. CDR1 is SGHTA and CDR2 is FQGTGA in the germline V gene. This CDR3 contains 16 residues. The CDR3 nucleotides read TGTGCCAGCAGCACTCTAGCGGGAGGGGACACAGATACGCAGTATTTT. Its protein is CASSTLAGGDTDTQYF. The full variable domain, completed using reference TRBV7-3 and TRBJ2-3, is GAGVSQTPSNKVTEKGKYVELRCDPISGHTALYWYRQSLGQGPEFLIYFQGTGAADDSGLPNDRFFAVRPEGSVSTLKIQRTERGDSAVYLCASSTLAGGDTDTQYFGPGTRLTVL.

The rearrangement uses TRBV28 and TRBJ1-1; D unresolved. This CDR3 contains 17 residues. V lost 3 bases and J lost 5, with 22 bases in between. CDR1 MDHEN and CDR2 SYDVKM come from the germline V gene. CDR3 loop: CASSFLEEVLAGTEAFF. In DNA form, the CDR3 reads TGTGCCAGCAGTTTCCTGGAGGAAGTGTTAGCGGGGACTGAAGCTTTCTTT.

The J gene is TRBJ1-2, the V gene TRBV24-1; tentatively, D is TRBD1 (6 bases). The CDR3 sequence is 16 residues long. The V gene's germline CDR1 is KGHDR and CDR2 SFDVKD. Trimming cost V 3 bases and J 4 bases, with 17 bases left between them. The DNA for the CDR3 is TGTGCCACCAGTGATCGGGACACAGAGCTGACCTATGGCTACACCTTC. Translated, it gives CATSDRDTELTYGYTF.

The chain links TRBV11-2 to TRBJ2-4, with D unresolved. This CDR3 has 15 amino acids. Germline V gives CDR1 SGHAT, CDR2 FQNNGV. The V and J ends lost 0 bases and 0 bases respectively, with 6 bases between them. As DNA, the CDR3 is TGTGCCAGCAGCTTAGAAGGCCAAGCCAAAAACATTCAGTACTTC. Encoded protein: CASSLEGQAKNIQYF.

This clonotype has a count of ten or more. In DNA form, the CDR3 reads TGTGCCAGCAGCTTAGAGGGCCCACCCGAGCAGTTCTTC. It is translated as CASSLEGPPEQFF. This chain joins TRBV7-9 and TRBJ2-1; D is uncertain. The CDR3 extends over 13 amino acids. Germline V lookup: CDR1 SEHNR, CDR2 FQNEAQ (reference sequence). V was clipped by 1 base and J by 10 bases, with 11 bases between them.

The chain employs TRBV6-2 or TRBV6-3 and TRBJ1-2; 7 bases are shared with TRBD1. This CDR3 is 14 amino acids long. V gave up 6 bases and J gave up 6 bases; unmatched junction bases: 10. The germline V gene has CDR1 MNHEY and CDR2 SVGEGT. CDR3 bases: TGTGCCAGCAGCCGTTGGACAGGTCGGCATGGCTACACCTTC. Protein product: CASSRWTGRHGYTF.

The chain has TRBV2 and TRBJ2-4; TRBD2 is a possible D gene (6 bases). This CDR3 is built from 16 residues. Per germline, CDR1 SNHLY and CDR2 FYNNEI. Trimming shortened V by 8 bases and J by 1 base, and 18 bases separated the two germline ends. The CDR3 bases are TGTGCCAGCTTTCCCACCGGGGGTACGGCCAAAAACATTCAGTACTTC. This codes for CASFPTGGTAKNIQYF.

This clonotype has only a few counts. V and J are TRBV9 and TRBJ2-7; 7 bases are a match to TRBD1. V dropped 3 bases and J dropped 7; count of bases not matched to a gene: 4. This CDR3 spans 12 amino acids. Germline CDR1 is SGDLS and CDR2 is YYNGEE. In DNA form, the CDR3 reads TGTGCCAGCAGCGCAGGGGGTCGTGAGCAGTACTTC. Its translation: CASSAGGREQYF.

The chain has TRBV29-1 and TRBJ2-3, with D hard to call. V dropped 0 bases and J dropped 2 bases, with 6 bases sitting between them. This CDR3 contains 13 residues. In germline, CDR1 is SQVTM, CDR2 ANQGSEA. CDR3 amino acids: CSVEDGPTDTQYF. As DNA, the CDR3 is TGCAGCGTTGAAGACGGACCCACAGATACGCAGTATTTT.

This sequence joins TRBV7-3 and TRBJ2-1; D perhaps matches TRBD2 (7 bases). The V gene's germline CDR1 is SGHTA and CDR2 FQGTGA. The V gene lost 1 base and the J gene lost 7 bases, with 26 bases spanning the gap. The CDR3 runs 19 residues. The chain's CDR3 is CASSLIVSGGGAVGNEQFF. The CDR3 nucleotides read TGTGCCAGCAGCTTAATTGTTTCTGGGGGGGGCGCGGTAGGAAATGAGCAGTTCTTC.

The rearrangement links TRBV28 to TRBJ1-6; no firm D call. Germline CDR1 and CDR2: MDHEN and SYDVKM. With 1 base removed from V and 10 bases from J, the gap between germline ends came to 14 bases. The CDR3 is 15 amino acids. The CDR3 DNA is TGTGCCAGCAGTTTATACGAGGGTTCCCAATCACCCCTCCACTTT. Amino acid sequence: CASSLYEGSQSPLHF.

Comment on this clonotype: A read error is possible here, since a much larger clone lies one base away. The chain combines TRBV12-3 or TRBV12-4 with TRBJ1-4; D is unresolved. Trimming took off 3 bases at V and 10 bases at J, with 12 bases between the two ends. The CDR3 contains 13 residues. In nucleotides, the CDR3 is TGTGCCAGCAGTTTTTCAGGTTTGGGAAAACTGTTTTTT. This codes for CASSFSGLGKLFF.

This chain joins TRBV7-3 and TRBJ1-2; D is possibly TRBD1 (5 bases). The germline V gene encodes CDR1 SGHTA and CDR2 FQGTGA. Trimming took off 8 bases at V and 4 bases at J, with 23 bases between the two ends. The CDR3 is 16 residues long. In DNA, the CDR3 is TGTGCCAGCCAACCCTCTGACAGTCCGAGGGGCTATGGCTACACCTTC. Amino acids: CASQPSDSPRGYGYTF.

This clonotype was picked up many times. The chain recombines TRBV7-6 with TRBJ2-2, with 11 bases lining up with TRBD2. Germline CDR1 reads SGHVS; CDR2 reads FNYEAQ. With V trimmed by 5 bases and J by 4 bases, 12 bases remained unmatched. This CDR3 comprises 18 residues. The CDR3 region is CASSRGTLAGVSTGELFF. The CDR3 DNA is TGTGCCAGCAGCCGGGGCACACTAGCGGGGGTTTCCACCGGGGAGCTGTTTTTT.

The chain couples TRBV27 to TRBJ1-2; maybe TRBD1 (5 bases). Germline assignment: CDR1 MNHEY and CDR2 SMNVEV (reference sequence). This CDR3 region has 13 residues. V dropped 8 bases and J dropped 4 bases, with 14 bases sitting between them. Here the CDR3 DNA reads TGTGCCAGCTTCGGAGGGGATGGCTATGGCTACACCTTC. Translated: CASFGGDGYGYTF.

V and J are TRBV6-6 and TRBJ2-7; TRBD2 matches 13 bases. The CDR3 spans 15 residues. J was trimmed by 3 bases and V by 5 bases; bases with no gene match: 4. Per germline, CDR1 MNHNY and CDR2 SVGAGI (reference sequence). This CDR3 reads CASSGRTSGSYEQYF. The CDR3 DNA reads TGTGCCAGCAGTGGACGGACTAGCGGGAGCTACGAGCAGTACTTC.

In its sample, this clonotype was seen once. The chain employs TRBV10-3 and TRBJ2-7; D gene ambiguous. Per germline, CDR1 ENHRY and CDR2 SYGVKD. Trimming stripped 0 bases from V and 5 bases from J, with 11 bases between. This CDR3 has 14 amino acids. DNA for the CDR3: TGTGCCATCAGTGAGTCGGTGCAGCAGGACGAGCAGTACTTC. Its translation: CAISESVQQDEQYF.

The chain recombines TRBV4-1 with TRBJ1-4; the D is unclear. The CDR3 is 14 amino acids. The ends were cut back, 2 bases at V and 10 bases at J, with 14 bases in the middle. Looked up from germline, CDR1 is MGHRA and CDR2 is YSYEKL. CDR3: CASSQKIEVGKLFF. The CDR3 DNA follows: TGCGCCAGCAGCCAAAAGATCGAGGTGGGAAAACTGTTTTTT.

The rearrangement links TRBV7-4 to TRBJ2-7, with D perhaps being TRBD1 or TRBD2 (6 bases each). V lost 5 bases, J lost 6 bases, and 14 bases lay in between. Per the germline V gene, CDR1 is SGHVT and CDR2 is SQSDAQ. The CDR3 is 13 amino acids. CDR3 loop: CASSPRDIVEQYF. The CDR3 DNA reads as TGTGCCAGCAGCCCGCGGGACATCGTCGAGCAGTACTTC. Full variable domain (remainder filled in from reference TRBV7-4 and TRBJ2-7): GAGVSQSPRYKVAKRGRDVALRCDSISGHVTLYWYRQTLGQGSEVLTYSQSDAQRDKSGRPSGRFSAERPERSVSTLKIQRTEQGDSAVYLCASSPRDIVEQYFGPGTRLTVT.

A note on this clonotype: Relative to the germline gene, one junction end is altered; a read error may explain this. The CDR3 DNA sequence: TGTGCAAGCAGATCCTTGCCGGTACAGGGGGCCTACGAGCAGTACTTC. Protein product: CASRSLPVQGAYEQYF. The V call is TRBV7-4, the J call TRBJ2-7; 8 bases map to TRBD1. The CDR3 is 16 amino acids. Looked up from germline, CDR1 is SGHVT and CDR2 is SQSDAQ.

This chain links TRBV4-1 with TRBJ2-1; D might be TRBD1 or TRBD2, each matching 5 bases. The CDR3 is made up of 13 amino acids. V gave up 4 bases and J gave up 6 bases, with 10 bases separating them. Looked up from germline, CDR1 is MGHRA and CDR2 is YSYEKL. The CDR3 DNA sequence: TGCGCCAGCAGCCTCCTCGGGGCCAATGAGCAGTTCTTC. This sequence encodes CASSLLGANEQFF.